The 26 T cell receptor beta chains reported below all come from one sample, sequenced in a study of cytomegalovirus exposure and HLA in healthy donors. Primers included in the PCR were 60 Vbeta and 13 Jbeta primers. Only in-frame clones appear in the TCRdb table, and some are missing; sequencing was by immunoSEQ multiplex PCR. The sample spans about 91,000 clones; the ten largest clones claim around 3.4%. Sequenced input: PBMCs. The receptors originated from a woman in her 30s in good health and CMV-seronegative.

The CDR3 loop is CASSFTGQLEAFF. CDR3 coding DNA: TGTGCCAGCAGCTTCACGGGACAGCTTGAAGCTTTCTTT. The chain is built from TRBV5-8 and TRBJ1-1, with 7 bases fitting TRBD1. Germline loops: CDR1 SGHTS, CDR2 YDEGEE. With 2 bases clipped from V and 7 bases from J, the junction kept 5 bases outside the gene matches. The CDR3 totals 13 residues.

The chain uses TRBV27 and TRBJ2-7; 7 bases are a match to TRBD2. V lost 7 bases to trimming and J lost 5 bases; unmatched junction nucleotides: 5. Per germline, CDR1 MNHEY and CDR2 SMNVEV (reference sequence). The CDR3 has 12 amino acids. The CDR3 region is CASIDSGNEQYF. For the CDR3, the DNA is TGTGCCAGCATTGACAGCGGGAACGAGCAGTACTTC.

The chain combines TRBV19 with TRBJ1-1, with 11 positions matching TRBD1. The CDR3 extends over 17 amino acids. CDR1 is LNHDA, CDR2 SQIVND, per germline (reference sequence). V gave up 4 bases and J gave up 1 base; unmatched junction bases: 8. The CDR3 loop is CASSTWTGGAGNTEAFF. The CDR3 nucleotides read TGTGCCAGTAGTACTTGGACAGGGGGCGCGGGGAACACTGAAGCTTTCTTT.

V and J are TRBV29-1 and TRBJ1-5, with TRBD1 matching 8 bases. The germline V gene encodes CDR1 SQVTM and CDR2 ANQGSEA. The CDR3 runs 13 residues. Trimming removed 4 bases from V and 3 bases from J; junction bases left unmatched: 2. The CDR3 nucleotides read TGCAGCGTTGGGGACAGGCACAATCAGCCCCAGCATTTT. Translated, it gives CSVGDRHNQPQHF.

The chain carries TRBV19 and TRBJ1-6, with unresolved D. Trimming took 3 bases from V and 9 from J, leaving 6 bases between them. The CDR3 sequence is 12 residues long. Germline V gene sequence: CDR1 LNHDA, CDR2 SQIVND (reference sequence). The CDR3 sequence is CASSIGSSPLHF. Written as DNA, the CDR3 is TGTGCCAGTAGTATCGGGAGTTCACCCCTCCACTTT.

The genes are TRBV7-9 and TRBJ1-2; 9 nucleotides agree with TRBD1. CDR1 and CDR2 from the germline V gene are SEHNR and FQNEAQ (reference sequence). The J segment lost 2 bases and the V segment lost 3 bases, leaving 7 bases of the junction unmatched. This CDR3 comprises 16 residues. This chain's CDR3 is CASSLRRDRDNYGYTF. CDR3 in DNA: TGTGCCAGCAGCTTGAGGCGGGACAGGGACAACTATGGCTACACCTTC.

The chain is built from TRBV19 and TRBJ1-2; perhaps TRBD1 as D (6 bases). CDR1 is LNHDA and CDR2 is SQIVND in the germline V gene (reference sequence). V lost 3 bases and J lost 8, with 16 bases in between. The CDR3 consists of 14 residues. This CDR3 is CASSISTGTGGYTF. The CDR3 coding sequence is TGTGCCAGTAGTATTTCGACAGGAACGGGCGGCTACACCTTC.

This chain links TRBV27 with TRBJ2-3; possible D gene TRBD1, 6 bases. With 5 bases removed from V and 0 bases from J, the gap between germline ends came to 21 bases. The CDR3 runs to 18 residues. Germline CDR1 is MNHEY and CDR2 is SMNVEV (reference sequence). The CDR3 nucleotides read TGTGCCAGCAGTATCGGGACACTACTTGGGCCTAGCACAGATACGCAGTATTTT. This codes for CASSIGTLLGPSTDTQYF.

CDR3 amino acids: CASSWTETDTQYF. The CDR3 DNA reads as TGTGCCAGCAGCTGGACTGAGACAGATACGCAGTATTTT. The chain carries TRBV7-9 and TRBJ2-3, with a possible D match to TRBD2 (5 bases). CDR1 is SEHNR, CDR2 FQNEAQ, per germline (reference sequence). The V gene lost 4 bases and the J gene lost 3 bases, with 8 bases spanning the gap. The CDR3 covers 13 residues.

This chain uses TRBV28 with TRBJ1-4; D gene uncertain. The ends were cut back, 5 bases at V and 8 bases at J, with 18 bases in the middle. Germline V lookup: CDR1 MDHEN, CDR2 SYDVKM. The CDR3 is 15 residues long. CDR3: CASSPSGRMEEKLFF. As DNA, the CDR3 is TGTGCCAGCAGTCCCTCCGGAAGGATGGAGGAAAAACTGTTTTTT.

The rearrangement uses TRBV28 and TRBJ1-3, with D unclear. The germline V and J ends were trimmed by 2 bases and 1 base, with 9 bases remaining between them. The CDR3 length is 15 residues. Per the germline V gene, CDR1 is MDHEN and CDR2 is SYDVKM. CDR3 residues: CASSLDPRSGNTIYF. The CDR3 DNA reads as TGTGCCAGCAGTTTAGATCCGAGGTCTGGAAACACCATATATTTT.

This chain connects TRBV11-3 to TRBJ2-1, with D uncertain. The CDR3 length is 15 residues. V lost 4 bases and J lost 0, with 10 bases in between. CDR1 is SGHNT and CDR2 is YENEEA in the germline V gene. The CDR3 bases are TGTGCCAGCAGCTCCAGACAAACCTCCTACAATGAGCAGTTCTTC. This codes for CASSSRQTSYNEQFF.

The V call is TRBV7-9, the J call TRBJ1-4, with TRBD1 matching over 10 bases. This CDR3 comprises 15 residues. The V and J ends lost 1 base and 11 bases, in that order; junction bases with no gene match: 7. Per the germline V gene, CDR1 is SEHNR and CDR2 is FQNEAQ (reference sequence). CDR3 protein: CASSLDSGQGSKLFF. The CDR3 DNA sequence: TGTGCCAGCAGCTTAGATTCGGGACAGGGGAGTAAACTGTTTTTT.

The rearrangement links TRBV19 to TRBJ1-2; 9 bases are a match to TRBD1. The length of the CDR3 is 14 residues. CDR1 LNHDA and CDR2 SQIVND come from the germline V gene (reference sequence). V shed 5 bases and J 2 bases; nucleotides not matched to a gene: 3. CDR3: CASSPGQGNYGYTF. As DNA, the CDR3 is TGTGCCAGTAGTCCCGGACAGGGGAACTATGGCTACACCTTC.

The CDR3 sequence: CSVAGTEANYGYTF. DNA for the CDR3: TGCAGCGTCGCCGGAACAGAAGCTAACTATGGCTACACCTTC. V gene TRBV29-1 combines with J gene TRBJ1-2; D ambiguous. The germline V gene encodes CDR1 SQVTM and CDR2 ANQGSEA. The length of the CDR3 is 14 residues. Trimming pared 6 bases from V and 0 bases from J, leaving 14 bases between.

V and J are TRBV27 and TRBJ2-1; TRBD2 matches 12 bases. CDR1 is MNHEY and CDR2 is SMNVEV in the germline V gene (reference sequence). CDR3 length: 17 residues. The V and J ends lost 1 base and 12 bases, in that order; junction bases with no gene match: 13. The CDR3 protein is CASSLLPGLAGKIWQFF. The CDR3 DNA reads TGTGCCAGCAGTTTATTACCCGGACTAGCGGGAAAAATTTGGCAGTTCTTC.

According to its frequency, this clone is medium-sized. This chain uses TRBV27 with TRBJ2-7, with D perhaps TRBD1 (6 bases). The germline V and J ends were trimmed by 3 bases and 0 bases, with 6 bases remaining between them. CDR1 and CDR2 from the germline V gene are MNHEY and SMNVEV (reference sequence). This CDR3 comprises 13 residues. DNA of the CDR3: TGTGCCAGCAGTTTGGACAGCTCCTACGAGCAGTACTTC. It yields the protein CASSLDSSYEQYF.

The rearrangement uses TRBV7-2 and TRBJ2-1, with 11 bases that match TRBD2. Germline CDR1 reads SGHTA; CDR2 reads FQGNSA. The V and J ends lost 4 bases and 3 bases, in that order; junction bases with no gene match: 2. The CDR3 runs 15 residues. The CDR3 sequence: CASSSGLAVYNEQFF. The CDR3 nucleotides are TGTGCCAGCAGCTCGGGACTAGCGGTCTACAATGAGCAGTTCTTC.

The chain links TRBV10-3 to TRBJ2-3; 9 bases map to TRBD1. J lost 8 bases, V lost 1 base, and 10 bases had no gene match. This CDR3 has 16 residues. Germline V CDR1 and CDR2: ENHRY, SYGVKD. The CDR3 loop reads CAISELTGGWGGTQYF. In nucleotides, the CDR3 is TGTGCCATCAGTGAGTTGACAGGGGGATGGGGTGGTACGCAGTATTTT.

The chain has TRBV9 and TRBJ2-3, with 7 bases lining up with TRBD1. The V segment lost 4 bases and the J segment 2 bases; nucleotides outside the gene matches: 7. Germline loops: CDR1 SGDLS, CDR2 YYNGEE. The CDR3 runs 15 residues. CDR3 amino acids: CASSPQDRLTDTQYF. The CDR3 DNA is TGTGCCAGCAGCCCCCAGGACAGGCTCACAGATACGCAGTATTTT.

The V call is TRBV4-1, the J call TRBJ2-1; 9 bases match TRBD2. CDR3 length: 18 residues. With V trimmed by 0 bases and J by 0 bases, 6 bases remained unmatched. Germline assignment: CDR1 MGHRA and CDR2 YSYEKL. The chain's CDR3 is CASSQEFSSGVSYNEQFF. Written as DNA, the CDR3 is TGCGCCAGCAGCCAAGAATTCTCTAGCGGGGTCTCCTACAATGAGCAGTTCTTC.

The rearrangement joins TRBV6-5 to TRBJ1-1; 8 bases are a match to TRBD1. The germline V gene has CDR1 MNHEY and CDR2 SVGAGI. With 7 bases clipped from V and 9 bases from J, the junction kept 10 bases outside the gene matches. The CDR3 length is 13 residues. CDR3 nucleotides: TGTGCCAGCACCGGAGGTGCAGGGGGCAAAGCTTTCTTT. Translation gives CASTGGAGGKAFF.

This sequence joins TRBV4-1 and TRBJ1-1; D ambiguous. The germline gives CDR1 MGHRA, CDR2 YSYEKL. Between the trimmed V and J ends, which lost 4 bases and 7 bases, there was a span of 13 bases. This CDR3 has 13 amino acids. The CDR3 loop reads CASSLFTRVEAFF. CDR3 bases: TGCGCCAGCAGCCTCTTCACACGTGTTGAAGCTTTCTTT.

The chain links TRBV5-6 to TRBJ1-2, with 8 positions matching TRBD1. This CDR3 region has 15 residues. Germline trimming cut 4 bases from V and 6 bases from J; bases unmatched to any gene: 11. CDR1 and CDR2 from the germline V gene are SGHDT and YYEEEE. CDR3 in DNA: TGTGCCAGCAGCCTGGACAGGGTGTTCGTCGATGGCTACACCTTC. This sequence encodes CASSLDRVFVDGYTF. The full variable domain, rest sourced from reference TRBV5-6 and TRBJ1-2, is DAGVTQSPTHLIKTRGQQVTLRCSPKSGHDTVSWYQQALGQGPQFIFQYYEEEERQRGNFPDRFSGHQFPNYSSELNVNALLLGDSALYLCASSLDRVFVDGYTFGSGTRLTVV.

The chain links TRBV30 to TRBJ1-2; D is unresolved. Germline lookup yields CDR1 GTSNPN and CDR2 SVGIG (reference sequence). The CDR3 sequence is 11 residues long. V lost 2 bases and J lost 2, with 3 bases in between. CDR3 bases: TGTGCCTGGAGTTTAAACTATGGCTACACCTTC. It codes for CAWSLNYGYTF. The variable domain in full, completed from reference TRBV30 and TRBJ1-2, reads SQTIHQWPATLVQPVGSPLSLECTVEGTSNPNLYWYRQAAGRGLQLLFYSVGIGQISSEVPQNLSASRPQDRQFILSSKKLLLSDSGFYLCAWSLNYGYTFGSGTRLTVV.

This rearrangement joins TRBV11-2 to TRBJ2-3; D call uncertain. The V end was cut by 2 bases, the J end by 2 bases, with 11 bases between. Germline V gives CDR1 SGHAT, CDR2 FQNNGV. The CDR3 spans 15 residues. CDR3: CASSLRGQNTDTQYF. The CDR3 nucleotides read TGTGCCAGCAGCTTAAGAGGTCAGAACACAGATACGCAGTATTTT.